This entry is about one T cell receptor beta chain. This entry comes from a study of tumor T cells in aggressive B-cell lymphoma. Trimming pared 4 bases from V and 6 bases from J, leaving 7 bases between. The CDR3 spans 12 residues. CDR1 and CDR2 from the germline V gene are SGHDN and FVKESK. The table came from immunoSEQ multiplex PCR; TCRdb's copy has only in-frame clones and leaves some out. The sample consists of some 700 clones, more than 80% of them appearing once. The sample comprised tumor tissue. This chain joins TRBV14 and TRBJ2-1; TRBD1 might be the D (6 bases). This sequence was found in an adult with diffuse large B cell lymphoma. The CDR3 loop reads CASSRRGNEQFF. The DNA for the CDR3 is TGTGCCAGCAGCCGCAGGGGCAATGAGCAGTTCTTC.